The text below deals with one T cell receptor beta chain. No antigen is known for it. The sample originates from a study of shared clonotypes between healthy human individuals. As for the study in general: The people who gave samples were a couple of women and three men aged 18 to 49.

Study observations and caveats: Only a few donors were included, so the genetic and exposure-history diversity represented was limited. Clonotype sharing across donors was expected to vary with sequencing depth.

The assay ran at deep level. TCRdb keeps only in-frame clones here, not all; method: immunoSEQ multiplex PCR. This sample carries about 2,200,000 clones, about 92% of them seen once, and the ten largest clones take roughly 1.7%. The CDR3 is 13 amino acids. Germline lookup yields CDR1 MGHRA and CDR2 YSYEKL. V lost 3 bases and J 10 bases, leaving 13 bases between the germline ends. Terminally differentiated effector memory CD45RA+ cells were left out of the naive CD8 fraction, which was CD45RO-negative and positively selected for CCR7. This TCR derives from a man between 18 and 29 years old in good health. Some clones in this sample may be carry-over from other donors' samples. Source material: naive CD8+ T cells from PBMCs. The chain uses TRBV4-1 and TRBJ2-1; either TRBD1 or TRBD2 may supply D (5 bases each). CDR3 bases: TGCGCCAGCAGCCATCGGGACGCCTGGGAGCAGTTCTTC. It encodes CASSHRDAWEQFF.